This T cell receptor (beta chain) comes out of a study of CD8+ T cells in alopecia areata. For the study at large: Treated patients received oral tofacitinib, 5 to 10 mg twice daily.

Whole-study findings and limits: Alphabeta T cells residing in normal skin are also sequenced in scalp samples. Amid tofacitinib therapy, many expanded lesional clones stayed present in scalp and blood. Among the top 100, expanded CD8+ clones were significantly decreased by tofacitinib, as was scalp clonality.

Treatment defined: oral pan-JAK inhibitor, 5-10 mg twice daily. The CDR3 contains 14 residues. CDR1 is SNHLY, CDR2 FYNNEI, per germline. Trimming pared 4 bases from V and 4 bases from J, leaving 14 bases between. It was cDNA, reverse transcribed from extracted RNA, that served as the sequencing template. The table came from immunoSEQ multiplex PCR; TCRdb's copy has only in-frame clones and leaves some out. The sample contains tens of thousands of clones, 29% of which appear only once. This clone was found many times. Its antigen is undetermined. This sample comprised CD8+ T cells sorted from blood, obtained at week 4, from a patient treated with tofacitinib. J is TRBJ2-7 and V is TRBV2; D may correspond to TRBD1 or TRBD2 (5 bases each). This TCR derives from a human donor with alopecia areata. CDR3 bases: TGTGCCAGCAGTGTCATGAGGGGCACATACGAGCAGTACTTC. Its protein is CASSVMRGTYEQYF.